The text below deals with one T cell receptor (beta chain). Antigen: not known. This entry is derived from a study of cytomegalovirus exposure and HLA in healthy donors. Across the study: The roughly 110 validation repertoires were produced on the same platform as the approximately 620 repertoires of the first cohort. This was reported in a later analysis.

Profiling relied on immunoSEQ multiplex PCR, and the TCRdb table lists in-frame clones only, not all of them. The table lists about 330,000 clones, about nine tenths of them singletons. Study-wide points: First-cohort TCR clusters were later found to tend to co-occur in the 90 to 150 validation repertoires. Reports described diagnosis of cytomegalovirus status by the classifier as highly specific and sensitive. Cytomegalovirus association was assigned to more than 150 TCR beta chains.

This receptor was taken from a woman aged 25 to 45 in good health and CMV-seropositive. Sequencing was carried out using PBMCs.

CDR3 DNA: TGTGCCAGCAGCTACAGCGGCAATGAGCAGTTCTTC. Translating it yields CASSYSGNEQFF. V usage is TRBV5-6 and J usage is TRBJ2-1; the D gene is possibly TRBD2 (5 bases). Germline loops: CDR1 SGHDT, CDR2 YYEEEE. V was cut by 3 bases and J by 6 bases, with 7 bases left in between. The CDR3 sequence is 12 residues long.